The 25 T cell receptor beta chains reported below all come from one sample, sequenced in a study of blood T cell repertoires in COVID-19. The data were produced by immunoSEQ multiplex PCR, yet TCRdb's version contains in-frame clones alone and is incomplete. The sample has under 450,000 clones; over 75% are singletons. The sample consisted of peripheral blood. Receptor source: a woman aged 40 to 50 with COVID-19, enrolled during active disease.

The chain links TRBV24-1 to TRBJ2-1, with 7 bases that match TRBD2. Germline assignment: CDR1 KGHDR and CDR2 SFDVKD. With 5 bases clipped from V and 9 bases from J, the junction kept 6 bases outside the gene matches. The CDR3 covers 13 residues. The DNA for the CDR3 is TGTGCCACCAGTGTGGGGGGGAGGGGTGAGCAGTTCTTC. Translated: CATSVGGRGEQFF.

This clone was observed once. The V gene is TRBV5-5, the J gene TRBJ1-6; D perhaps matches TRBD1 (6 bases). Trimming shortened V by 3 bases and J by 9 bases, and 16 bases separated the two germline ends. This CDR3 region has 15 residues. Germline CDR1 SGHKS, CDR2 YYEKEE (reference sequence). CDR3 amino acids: CASSSEITGFSPLHF. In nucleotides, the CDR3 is TGTGCCAGCAGCTCCGAGATAACAGGGTTTTCACCCCTCCACTTT. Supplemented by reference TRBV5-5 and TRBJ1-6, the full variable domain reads DAGVTQSPTHLIKTRGQQVTLRCSPISGHKSVSWYQQVLGQGPQFIFQYYEKEERGRGNFPDRFSARQFPNYSSELNVNALLLGDSALYLCASSSEITGFSPLHFGNGTRLTVT.

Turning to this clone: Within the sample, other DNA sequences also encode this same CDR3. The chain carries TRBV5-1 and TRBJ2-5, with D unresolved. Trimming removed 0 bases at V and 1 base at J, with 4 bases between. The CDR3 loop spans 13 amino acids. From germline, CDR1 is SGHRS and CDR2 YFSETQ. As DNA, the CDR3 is TGCGCCAGCAGCTTGGGACTCCAAGAGACCCAGTACTTC. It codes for CASSLGLQETQYF.

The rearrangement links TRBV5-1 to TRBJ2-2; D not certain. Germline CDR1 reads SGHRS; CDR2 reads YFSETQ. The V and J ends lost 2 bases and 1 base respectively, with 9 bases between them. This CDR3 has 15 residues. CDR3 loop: CASSFNPLNTGELFF. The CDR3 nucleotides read TGCGCCAGCAGCTTTAATCCCTTGAACACCGGGGAGCTGTTTTTT.

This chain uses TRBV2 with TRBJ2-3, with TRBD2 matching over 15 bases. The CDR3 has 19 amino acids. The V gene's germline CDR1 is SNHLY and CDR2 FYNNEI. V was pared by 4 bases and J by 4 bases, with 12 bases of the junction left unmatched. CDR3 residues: CASSVGLAGGTSVADTQYF. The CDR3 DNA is TGTGCCAGCAGTGTCGGACTAGCGGGAGGGACGAGTGTCGCAGATACGCAGTATTTT.

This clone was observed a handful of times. Written as DNA, the CDR3 is TGTGCCACCAGCAGAGATGGGAGACACAATCAGCCCCAGCATTTT. Amino acids: CATSRDGRHNQPQHF. The V and J genes are TRBV15 and TRBJ1-5, with unresolved D. CDR1 is LNHNV and CDR2 is YYDKDF in the germline V gene (reference sequence). The V end lost 0 bases, the J end lost 3 bases, and 9 bases lay between the germline ends. The CDR3 sequence is 15 residues long.

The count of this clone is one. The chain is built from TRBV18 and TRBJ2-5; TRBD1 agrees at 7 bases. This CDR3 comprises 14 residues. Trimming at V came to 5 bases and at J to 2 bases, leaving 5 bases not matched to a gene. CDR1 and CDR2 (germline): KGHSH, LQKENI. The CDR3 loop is CASSSQGRQETQYF. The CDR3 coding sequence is TGTGCCAGCTCATCACAGGGGCGGCAAGAGACCCAGTACTTC.

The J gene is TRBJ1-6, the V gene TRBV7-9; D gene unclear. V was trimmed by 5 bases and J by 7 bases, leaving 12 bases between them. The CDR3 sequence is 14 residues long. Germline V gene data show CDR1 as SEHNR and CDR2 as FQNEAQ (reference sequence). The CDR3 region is CASSLTTLNSPLHF. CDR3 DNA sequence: TGTGCCAGCAGCCTAACCACTCTGAATTCACCCCTCCACTTT.

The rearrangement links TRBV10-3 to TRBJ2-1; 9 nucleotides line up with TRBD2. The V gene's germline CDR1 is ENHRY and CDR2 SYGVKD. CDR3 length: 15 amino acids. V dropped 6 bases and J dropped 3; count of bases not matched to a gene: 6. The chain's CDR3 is CAIRETSGYYNEQFF. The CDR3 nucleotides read TGTGCCATCAGGGAGACTAGCGGTTACTACAATGAGCAGTTCTTC.

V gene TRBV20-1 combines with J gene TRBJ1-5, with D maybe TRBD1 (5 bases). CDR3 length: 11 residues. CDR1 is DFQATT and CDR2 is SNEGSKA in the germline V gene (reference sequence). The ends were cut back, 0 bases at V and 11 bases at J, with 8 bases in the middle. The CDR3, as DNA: TGCAGTGCTAGAGACCCGGGGGCCCAGCATTTT. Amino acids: CSARDPGAQHF.

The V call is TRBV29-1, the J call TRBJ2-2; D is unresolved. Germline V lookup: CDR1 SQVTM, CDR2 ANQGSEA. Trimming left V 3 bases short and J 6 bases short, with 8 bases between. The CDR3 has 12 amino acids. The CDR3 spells CSVDIASGELFF. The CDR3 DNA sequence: TGCAGCGTTGATATAGCTTCCGGGGAGCTGTTTTTT.

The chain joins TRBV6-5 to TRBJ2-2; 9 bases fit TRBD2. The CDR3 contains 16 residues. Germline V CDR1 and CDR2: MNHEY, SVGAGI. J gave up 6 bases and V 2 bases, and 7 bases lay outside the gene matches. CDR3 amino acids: CASSYLPKREAGELFF. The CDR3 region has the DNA TGTGCCAGCAGTTACCTTCCCAAGCGGGAGGCCGGGGAGCTGTTTTTT.

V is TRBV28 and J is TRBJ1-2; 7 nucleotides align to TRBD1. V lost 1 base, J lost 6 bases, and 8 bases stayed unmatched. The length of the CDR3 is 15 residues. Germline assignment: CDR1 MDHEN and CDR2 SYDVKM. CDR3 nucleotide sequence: TGTGCCAGCAGTTTATACGGGACAGCTTCTCATGGCTACACCTTC. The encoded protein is CASSLYGTASHGYTF.

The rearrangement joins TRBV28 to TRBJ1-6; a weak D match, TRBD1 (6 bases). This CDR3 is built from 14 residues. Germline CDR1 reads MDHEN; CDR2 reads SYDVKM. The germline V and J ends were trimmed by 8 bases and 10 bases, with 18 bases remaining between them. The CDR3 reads CASAPRQAMSPLHF. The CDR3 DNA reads TGTGCCAGCGCCCCCCGACAGGCAATGTCACCCCTCCACTTT.

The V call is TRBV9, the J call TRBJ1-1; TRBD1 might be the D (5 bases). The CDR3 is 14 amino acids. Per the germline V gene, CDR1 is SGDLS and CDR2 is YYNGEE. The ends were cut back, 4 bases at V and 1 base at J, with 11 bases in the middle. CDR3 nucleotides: TGTGCCAGCAGCCCCCCTCAGGGGAACACTGAAGCTTTCTTT. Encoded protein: CASSPPQGNTEAFF.

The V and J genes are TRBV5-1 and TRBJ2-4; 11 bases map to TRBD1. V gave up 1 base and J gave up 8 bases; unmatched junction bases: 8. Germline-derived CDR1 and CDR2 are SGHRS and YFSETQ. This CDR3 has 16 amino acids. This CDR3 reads CASSLRTGTGGDIQYF. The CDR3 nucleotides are TGCGCCAGCAGCTTGCGTACCGGGACAGGGGGAGACATTCAGTACTTC.

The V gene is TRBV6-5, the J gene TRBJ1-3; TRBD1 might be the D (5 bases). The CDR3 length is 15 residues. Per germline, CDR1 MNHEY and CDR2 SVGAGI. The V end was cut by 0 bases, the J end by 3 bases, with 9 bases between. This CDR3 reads CASSYSARDGNTIYF. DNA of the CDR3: TGTGCCAGCAGTTACTCTGCCAGGGATGGAAACACCATATATTTT.

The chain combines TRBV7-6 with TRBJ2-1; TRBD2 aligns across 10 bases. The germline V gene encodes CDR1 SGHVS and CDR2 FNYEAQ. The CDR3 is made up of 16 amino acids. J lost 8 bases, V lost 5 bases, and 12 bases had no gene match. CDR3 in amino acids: CASSTHPSGSGDEQFF. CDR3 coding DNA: TGTGCCAGCAGCACCCATCCTAGCGGGAGTGGCGATGAGCAGTTCTTC.

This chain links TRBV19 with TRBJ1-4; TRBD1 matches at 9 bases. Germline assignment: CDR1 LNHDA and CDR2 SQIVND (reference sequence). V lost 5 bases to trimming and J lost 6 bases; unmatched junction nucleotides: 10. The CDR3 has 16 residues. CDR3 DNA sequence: TGTGCCAGTAGTTTTTCCCCGGGACAGGGTTATGAAAAACTGTTTTTT. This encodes CASSFSPGQGYEKLFF.

In nucleotides, the CDR3 is TGTGCCAGCACCGACAGGGTGGCTCAGCCCCAGCATTTT. Protein product: CASTDRVAQPQHF. J is TRBJ1-5 and V is TRBV6-5; 7 positions agree with TRBD1. This CDR3 comprises 13 residues. Germline CDR1 is MNHEY and CDR2 is SVGAGI. Trimming cost V 7 bases and J 6 bases; bases outside gene matches: 6.

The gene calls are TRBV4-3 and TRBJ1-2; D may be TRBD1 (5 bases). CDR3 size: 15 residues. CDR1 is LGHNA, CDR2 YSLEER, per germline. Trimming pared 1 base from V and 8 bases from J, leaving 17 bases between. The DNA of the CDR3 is TGCGCCAGCAGCCAAGTCGATCAAGGGGCGGAAGGCTACACCTTC. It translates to CASSQVDQGAEGYTF.

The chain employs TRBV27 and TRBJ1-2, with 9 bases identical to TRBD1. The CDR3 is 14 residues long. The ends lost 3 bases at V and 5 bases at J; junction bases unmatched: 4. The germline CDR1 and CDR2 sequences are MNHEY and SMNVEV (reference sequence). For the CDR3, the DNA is TGTGCCAGCAGTTTCCGGGACAGGGCTTATGGCTACACCTTC. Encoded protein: CASSFRDRAYGYTF.

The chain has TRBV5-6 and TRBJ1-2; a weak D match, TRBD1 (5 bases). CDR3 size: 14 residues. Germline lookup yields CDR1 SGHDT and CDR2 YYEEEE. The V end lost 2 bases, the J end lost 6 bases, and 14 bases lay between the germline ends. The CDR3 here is CASSLRPPGHGYTF. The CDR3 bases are TGTGCCAGCAGCTTACGACCTCCAGGGCATGGCTACACCTTC.

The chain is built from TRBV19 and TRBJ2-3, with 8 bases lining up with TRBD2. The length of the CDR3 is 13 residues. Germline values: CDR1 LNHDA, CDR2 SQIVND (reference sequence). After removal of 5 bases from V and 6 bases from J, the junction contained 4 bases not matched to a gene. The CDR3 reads CASSHQREDTQYF. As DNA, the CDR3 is TGTGCCAGTAGTCATCAGCGGGAGGATACGCAGTATTTT. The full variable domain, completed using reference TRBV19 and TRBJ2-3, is DGGITQSPKYLFRKEGQNVTLSCEQNLNHDAMYWYRQDPGQGLRLIYYSQIVNDFQKGDIAEGYSVSREKKESFPLTVTSAQKNPTAFYLCASSHQREDTQYFGPGTRLTVL.

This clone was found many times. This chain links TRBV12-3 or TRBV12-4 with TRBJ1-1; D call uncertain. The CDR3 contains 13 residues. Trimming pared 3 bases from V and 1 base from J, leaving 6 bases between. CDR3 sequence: CASSFKQNTEAFF. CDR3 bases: TGTGCCAGCAGTTTTAAGCAGAACACTGAAGCTTTCTTT.